The 15 T cell receptor beta chains given below trace back to one sample, sequenced in a study of T cell responses to AZD1222 COVID-19 vaccine (dated by TCRdb to the early 2020s). Library creation used the immunoSEQ multiplex PCR assay. TCRdb provides this immuneACCESS table in a form limited to in-frame rearrangements. Some clones are lacking; in checked studies, under half of them reflect an unresolved V gene, and why the rest are absent is not known. Recorded for this sample are about 160,000 clones; 88% of them occurred a single time. The ten most abundant clones make up 4% to 5.5% of the sample. This sample's time point label indicates: about 28 days (+/-7) after the second vaccine dose. The sample here was peripheral blood, taken 28 days after the second AZD1222 dose. All receptors come from an adult who received the AZD1222 COVID-19 vaccine.

Remarks on this clone: The junction does not match germline at one end; this may be a read error. The V and J genes are TRBV27 and TRBJ2-3; possible D gene TRBD2, 5 bases. CDR1 is MNHEY, CDR2 SMNVEV, per germline (reference sequence). The length of the CDR3 is 16 residues. CDR3 in DNA: TGTGCCAGCAGCTTATCCCCCGGGGTGGCCACAGATACGCAGTATTTT. It is translated as CASSLSPGVATDTQYF.

This chain joins TRBV18 and TRBJ2-5; D possibly uses TRBD1 or TRBD2 (6 bases each). V was pared by 5 bases and J by 4 bases, with 11 bases between. The length of the CDR3 is 13 residues. Germline loops: CDR1 KGHSH, CDR2 LQKENI. CDR3 residues: CASSAGTRETQYF. CDR3 DNA sequence: TGTGCCAGCTCAGCGGGGACAAGAGAGACCCAGTACTTC.

This clone appeared a few times. Written as DNA, the CDR3 is TGTGCCAGCAGCCAAGGCCCAACGGGGAGGACCGGGGAGCTGTTTTTT. Amino acids: CASSQGPTGRTGELFF. The chain combines TRBV4-2 with TRBJ2-2, with a possible D match to TRBD2 (6 bases). The CDR3 loop spans 16 amino acids. V lost 1 base to trimming and J lost 5 bases, with 14 bases between them. Germline loops: CDR1 LGHNA, CDR2 YNFKEQ.

The chain couples TRBV12-3 or TRBV12-4 to TRBJ2-7, with unresolved D. The V end was cut by 1 base, the J end by 2 bases, with 6 bases between. The CDR3 spans 13 residues. CDR3 residues: CASSLGHPYEQYF. CDR3 in DNA: TGTGCCAGCAGTTTAGGGCATCCCTACGAGCAGTACTTC.

This rearrangement joins TRBV5-1 to TRBJ2-1; D is unclear. Trimming removed 3 bases at V and 1 base at J, with 8 bases between. Germline loops: CDR1 SGHRS, CDR2 YFSETQ. The CDR3 is 14 amino acids. The CDR3 nucleotides are TGCGCCAGCAGCTCCCTAGAATCCTACAATGAGCAGTTCTTC. This translates into CASSSLESYNEQFF.

The chain recombines TRBV30 with TRBJ1-2, with a tentative D call TRBD1 (5 bases). Deletions cut 4 bases from V and 4 bases from J, with 10 bases between. Per germline, CDR1 GTSNPN and CDR2 SVGIG (reference sequence). The CDR3 contains 12 residues. This CDR3 reads CAWKGPSYGYTF. In DNA form, the CDR3 reads TGTGCCTGGAAGGGACCGAGCTATGGCTACACCTTC.

The chain combines TRBV11-2 with TRBJ1-2, with 8 positions matching TRBD1. CDR1 and CDR2 (germline): SGHAT, FQNNGV. V was clipped by 5 bases and J by 4 bases; unmatched bases: 12. The CDR3 is made up of 16 amino acids. CDR3 amino acids: CASSPIDGQGPYGYTF. Here the CDR3 DNA reads TGTGCCAGCAGCCCAATAGACGGACAGGGCCCCTATGGCTACACCTTC.

The chain joins TRBV18 to TRBJ2-3; TRBD1 is a possible D gene (6 bases). The CDR3 is 15 residues long. The germline gives CDR1 KGHSH, CDR2 LQKENI. V lost 1 base, J lost 6 bases, and 14 bases lay in between. CDR3 DNA: TGTGCCAGCTCACCACTGTCCAGGGGCGCGGATACGCAGTATTTT. Amino acid sequence: CASSPLSRGADTQYF.

The genes are TRBV7-9 and TRBJ2-7, with 8 bases fitting TRBD2. V dropped 5 bases and J dropped 5; count of bases not matched to a gene: 11. The CDR3 consists of 15 residues. The V gene's germline CDR1 is SEHNR and CDR2 FQNEAQ (reference sequence). The CDR3 is CASSPERGYYHEQYF. CDR3 sequence (DNA): TGTGCCAGCAGCCCCGAGCGGGGGTATTATCACGAGCAGTACTTC.

The chain joins TRBV7-9 to TRBJ1-1; 7 positions match TRBD1. The CDR3 consists of 12 residues. Looked up from germline, CDR1 is SEHNR and CDR2 is FQNEAQ (reference sequence). The V and J ends lost 5 bases and 11 bases, in that order; junction bases with no gene match: 8. The CDR3 protein is CASSTTGVDAFF. The CDR3 DNA reads as TGTGCCAGCAGCACAACAGGGGTCGACGCTTTCTTT.

The chain is built from TRBV18 and TRBJ1-3; maybe TRBD1 (5 bases). The CDR3 totals 16 residues. V was pared by 3 bases and J by 2 bases, with 14 bases between. The germline gives CDR1 KGHSH, CDR2 LQKENI. The CDR3 nucleotides read TGTGCCAGCTCACCTTTACAGGCAGGGACTGGAAACACCATATATTTT. Its protein is CASSPLQAGTGNTIYF.

The rearrangement joins TRBV18 to TRBJ2-7; D gene ambiguous. Per the germline V gene, CDR1 is KGHSH and CDR2 is LQKENI. The V end was cut by 2 bases, the J end by 5 bases, with 13 bases between. The CDR3 runs 14 residues. In DNA form, the CDR3 reads TGTGCCAGCTCACCAGTCCTTCGGCAGGACGAGCAGTACTTC. As protein: CASSPVLRQDEQYF.

This clone occurred a few times. The chain uses TRBV20-1 and TRBJ1-2, with no clear D. Germline values: CDR1 DFQATT, CDR2 SNEGSKA (reference sequence). The CDR3 consists of 10 residues. The V end was cut by 6 bases, the J end by 3 bases, with 5 bases between. This chain's CDR3 is CSAEYYGYTF. As DNA, the CDR3 is TGCAGTGCAGAATACTATGGCTACACCTTC.

The rearrangement uses TRBV2 and TRBJ1-1; D is ambiguous. There are 16 residues in the CDR3. The germline V gene encodes CDR1 SNHLY and CDR2 FYNNEI. V lost 3 bases, J lost 2 bases, and 16 bases lay in between. Here the CDR3 DNA reads TGTGCCAGCAGTGATGACCGTATCAGCATTAACACTGAAGCTTTCTTT. This sequence encodes CASSDDRISINTEAFF.

V usage is TRBV30 and J usage is TRBJ1-2; D unclear. Germline V gives CDR1 GTSNPN, CDR2 SVGIG (reference sequence). This CDR3 contains 13 residues. Trimming took off 6 bases at V and 6 bases at J, with 17 bases between the two ends. This CDR3 is CACVINGVHGYTF. Here the CDR3 DNA reads TGTGCCTGCGTGATTAACGGGGTCCATGGCTACACCTTC.